The T cell receptor (beta chain) described here comes from a study of blood T cell repertoires in COVID-19 (dated by TCRdb to the early 2020s). At the level of the whole study: The collaborator samples originated in the United States, Italy and Spain and spanned the acute and convalescent phases of COVID-19. The dataset comprised deeply sampled blood TCRbeta repertoires from subjects exposed to, actively infected with, or recovered from COVID-19. The prospective study material was composed of cDNA or gDNA derived from T cells, B-cell-depleted T cells, or PBMCs. The repertoires were released in a freely available public database intended as a resource for research on the immune response to SARS-CoV-2. Where available, HLA class I and class II types were taken from metadata supplied by the sample provider and were not determined by assay-based typing. The samples were drawn from the first 160 participants of the ongoing ImmuneRACE study and from some 1,300 subjects provided by 6 global collaborators. Nearly every sample came with metadata listing a de-identified subject ID, COVID-19 status, age in years and sex.

The full study reports these points: The amount of clinical and demographic metadata varied by source and participant and was provided uncurated.

The collaborating institutions used their own protocols to collect whole blood in K2EDTA tubes. For TCRbeta analysis, collaborators shipped samples in one of three forms: frozen whole blood, isolated PBMCs, or DNA extracted from either of those sample types. Comment on this clone: It has no known antigen specificity. Base qualities were left out, and no much larger clone turns up one base away.

TCRbeta CDR3 regions were amplified from genomic DNA using the immunoSEQ Assay, a bias-controlled multiplex PCR. Processing in the source paper ran as follows. Nucleated cell counts per sample were estimated from amplification of reference gene primers within the assay. Sequence reads were collapsed and filtered to measure the absolute abundance of every unique TCRbeta CDR3 rearrangement. Productive Simpson clonality was computed per sample as the square root of Simpson's diversity index over productive rearrangements. Drawn from immuneACCESS, this table holds only the in-frame rearrangements with V and J called that TCRdb kept. Clones are partly lost; checked studies trace under half to an unresolved V gene and leave the rest unexplained. V and J calls and clone size are those listed in that table; D and trimming were worked out from the DNA. The sample table shows 200,000 to 250,000 clones, and over 75% are seen once. Of the sample, approximately 5.9% falls within the top ten clones.

Sequencing used peripheral blood. The receptor was isolated from a man aged 80 or over with acute or convalescent COVID-19.

Here is the DNA: TGTGCCAGCAGTTCGGGGGGGTTATCTCAGCCCCAGCATTTT. This codes for CASSSGGLSQPQHF. The receptor chain draws on TRBV28 and TRBJ1-5; the best D guess is TRBD1, with 5 bases matching. V lost 4 bases and J lost 6 bases; the stretch between them is 13 bases long. The CDR3 measures 14 amino acids from cysteine to phenylalanine. Solely the CDR3 DNA is kept, with 42 bases framed from the first base. As encoded in the germline V gene, CDR1 is MDHEN while CDR2 is SYDVKM.